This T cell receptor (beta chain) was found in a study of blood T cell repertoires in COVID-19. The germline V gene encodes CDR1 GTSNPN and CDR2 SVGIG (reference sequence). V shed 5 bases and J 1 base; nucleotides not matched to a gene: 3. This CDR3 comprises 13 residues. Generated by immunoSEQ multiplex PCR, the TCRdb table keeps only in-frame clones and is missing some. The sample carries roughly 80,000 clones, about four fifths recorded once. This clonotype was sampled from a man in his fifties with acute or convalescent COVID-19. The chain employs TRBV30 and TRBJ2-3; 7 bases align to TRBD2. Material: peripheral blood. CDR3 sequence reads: CAWGLGGTDTQYF. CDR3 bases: TGTGCCTGGGGACTAGGAGGCACAGATACGCAGTATTTT. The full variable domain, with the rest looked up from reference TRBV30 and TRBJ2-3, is SQTIHQWPATLVQPVGSPLSLECTVEGTSNPNLYWYRQAAGRGLQLLFYSVGIGQISSEVPQNLSASRPQDRQFILSSKKLLLSDSGFYLCAWGLGGTDTQYFGPGTRLTVL.